The rows below give T cell receptor beta chains drawn from one sample of a study of T cells after yellow fever vaccination. TCRdb passed the 5' RACE reads through MiXCR, listing each CDR3 protein once. The data contain about 160,000 distinct CDR3 sequences, approximately 9.9% of them singletons. The material sequenced was CD8+ T cells sorted from PBMCs, taken 45 days after the yellow fever booster vaccination. The origin of the receptors is a man between 18 and 29 years old who received the YFV17D yellow fever vaccine. The CDR3 runs from the conserved cysteine through the conserved F or W. D genes are given only for firm matches. Clone size is given for some rows only: seen once, a few or many times, or a class if the clone is expanded.

j_call: TRBJ2-3; d_call: TRBD2; clone_size: few; v_call: TRBV12-3/TRBV12-4; cdr3_aa: CASSPTGLAYLTDTQYF; cdr3_nt: TGTGCCAGCAGTCCGACGGGACTAGCGTACCTCACAGATACGCAGTATTTT
j_call: TRBJ2-1; d_call: .; clone_size: many; v_call: TRBV29-1; cdr3_aa: CSVEDLGGGDAYNEQFF; cdr3_nt: TGCAGCGTTGAAGATCTCGGGGGCGGGGACGCCTACAATGAGCAGTTCTTC
j_call: TRBJ2-1; d_call: .; clone_size: few; v_call: TRBV29-1; cdr3_aa: CSVGQGLYNEQFF; cdr3_nt: TGCAGCGTTGGCCAGGGGTTATACAATGAGCAGTTCTTC
j_call: TRBJ1-4; d_call: .; clone_size: .; v_call: TRBV15; cdr3_aa: CATSSADSYEKLFF; cdr3_nt: TGTGCCACCAGCAGCGCGGACAGTTACGAAAAACTGTTTTTT
j_call: TRBJ1-3; d_call: .; clone_size: .; v_call: TRBV12-3/TRBV12-4; cdr3_aa: CASSLSNTIYF; cdr3_nt: TGTGCCAGCAGTTTATCAAACACCATATATTTT
j_call: TRBJ1-2; d_call: TRBD1; clone_size: .; v_call: TRBV7-9; cdr3_aa: CASSPTLDRADGYTF; cdr3_nt: TGTGCCAGCAGCCCCACCCTGGACAGGGCCGATGGCTACACCTTC
j_call: TRBJ1-2; d_call: .; clone_size: .; v_call: TRBV2; cdr3_aa: CASSETVTGSNYGYTF; cdr3_nt: TGTGCCAGCAGTGAAACGGTTACAGGGTCAAACTATGGCTACACCTTC
j_call: TRBJ2-5; d_call: TRBD2; clone_size: few; v_call: TRBV7-6; cdr3_aa: CASSWTSGDGETQYF; cdr3_nt: TGTGCCAGCAGTTGGACTAGCGGGGACGGGGAGACCCAGTACTTC
j_call: TRBJ1-5; d_call: .; clone_size: .; v_call: TRBV27; cdr3_aa: CASSLLGAGDQPQHF; cdr3_nt: TGTGCCAGCAGTTTACTGGGGGCAGGTGATCAGCCCCAGCATTTT
j_call: TRBJ1-2; d_call: .; clone_size: .; v_call: TRBV7-9; cdr3_aa: CASSGPRSSYGYTF; cdr3_nt: TGTGCCAGCAGCGGTCCACGGAGCAGTTATGGCTACACCTTC
j_call: TRBJ1-1; d_call: TRBD1; clone_size: .; v_call: TRBV5-1; cdr3_aa: CASSRTGAVNTEAFF; cdr3_nt: TGCGCCAGCAGCAGGACAGGGGCGGTGAACACTGAAGCTTTCTTT